Sequencing of this T cell receptor (beta chain) was carried out in a study of T cells in Graves' hyperthyroidism and ophthalmopathy. Whole-study context: Any treatment followed the collection of peripheral blood at initial diagnosis.

This clonotype was seen a few times. Its antigen is unknown. RNA transcripts were the template for amplifying TCR beta CDR3 regions. The HTBI primer set drove a first-round RT-PCR of the TCR CDR3. TCRdb redid the calling of the multiplex PCR reads with MiXCR, one entry per CDR3 protein. The table records approximately 400,000 distinct CDR3 sequences, roughly 14% of them present only once. The CDR3 covers 16 residues. Germline V gene lookup returns CDR1 LGHNA and CDR2 YNFKEQ. Trimming at V came to 0 bases and at J to 3 bases, leaving 6 bases not matched to a gene. Study-wide results and limits: Most expanded thyroid clonotypes above 0.001 also appeared in blood.

The sequencing sample was made of blood. The receptor comes from a woman between 18 and 30 years old with Graves' hyperthyroidism that later progressed to Graves' ophthalmopathy. The chain couples TRBV4-2 to TRBJ2-7; 9 nucleotides line up with TRBD1. CDR3 bases: TGTGCCAGCAGCCAAGATCACGGGACAGGGAGCTACGAGCAGTACTTC. Protein: CASSQDHGTGSYEQYF.